This T cell receptor (beta chain) was identified during a study of identical twins. In TCRdb, the 5' RACE reads were re-called with MiXCR into one record per CDR3 protein. The sample holds hundreds of thousands of distinct CDR3 sequences; around 20% are singletons and the top ten take around 0.5%. The V end lost 4 bases, the J end lost 0 bases, and 8 bases lay between the germline ends. In germline, CDR1 is SGHKS, CDR2 YYEKEE (reference sequence). This CDR3 is 14 amino acids long. This clonotype was seen a single time. Its matching antigen is unknown. The study's findings and limits: Cord blood beta clonotypes that were abundant carried fewer insertions, and memory repertoires showed no such trend. Instead of following the same donors, the conclusions were based on cross-sectional statistical analysis. Analyses of zero insertions could be partly confounded by invariant MAIT and iNKT cells.

These data were also filed under a second study, of yellow fever vaccine responses in identical twins. In that study: Twins reportedly appeared to share part of their vaccine T cell response while keeping part individual.

The rearrangement joins TRBV5-5 to TRBJ2-4; D is unclear. Sequencing was carried out using CD4+ T cells sorted from blood. The TCR sequence derives from a woman aged 18-29 years in good health. CDR3 coding DNA: TGTGCCAGCAGCGCAACAGTAGCCAAAAACATTCAGTACTTC. The encoded protein is CASSATVAKNIQYF.